A selection of T cell receptor beta chains follows, all from one sample in a study of T-cell memory formation after mild COVID-19. TCRdb re-derived calls from the 5' RACE reads in MiXCR, one entry per CDR3 protein. Here the sample spans around 300,000 distinct CDR3 sequences, roughly 13% being singletons. Sequenced: PBMCs or a T cell subset sorted from them (not recorded which). Source of these receptors: a man between 18 and 35 years old who had mild COVID-19 (a few samples of this study predate the infection). Cell type and time point are not known. Both conserved end residues are part of each CDR3. Each record gives: D gene, clone size, V gene, J gene, CDR3 protein, CDR3 DNA. A D gene is named only where the DNA matches it firmly. Size values are once, few and many counts, or a class for expanded clones, and some rows have none.

>TRBD1|few|TRBV6-5|TRBJ2-7
CASSSVETGVREQYF
TGTGCCAGCAGCAGCGTAGAGACAGGGGTGAGGGAGCAGTACTTC
>TRBD2|NA|TRBV6-2/TRBV6-3|TRBJ2-1
CASRERGVSYNEQFF
TGTGCCAGCAGGGAGCGGGGGGTCTCCTACAATGAGCAGTTCTTC
>NA|NA|TRBV4-3|TRBJ2-2
CASSQAPHRAAGELFF
TGCGCCAGCAGCCAAGCCCCGCACAGGGCCGCCGGGGAGCTGTTTTTT
>NA|many|TRBV5-6|TRBJ1-6
CASRREDGSPLHF
TGTGCCAGCAGGCGGGAGGACGGTTCACCCCTCCACTTT
>NA|few|TRBV6-2/TRBV6-3|TRBJ1-2
CASSGTPEALYGYSRF
TGTGCCAGCAGCGGGACACCAGAGGCTCTATATGGCTACAGCCGCTTC
>NA|NA|TRBV28|TRBJ2-5
CASSPSPVETQYF
TGTGCCAGCAGTCCTTCCCCTGTAGAGACCCAGTACTTC
>NA|few|TRBV4-1|TRBJ2-3
CASSQDWPRRDTQYF
TGCGCCAGCAGCCAAGACTGGCCGCGAAGGGATACGCAGTATTTT
>NA|few|TRBV4-1|TRBJ2-5
CASSQDRAQETQYF
TGCGCCAGCAGCCAAGATCGGGCTCAAGAGACCCAGTACTTC
>NA|few|TRBV20-1|TRBJ2-4
CSASPTQGGKNIQYF
TGCAGTGCTAGCCCCACACAGGGAGGGAAAAACATTCAGTACTTC
>TRBD1|few|TRBV5-4|TRBJ2-1
CASEETGGGYNEQFF
TGTGCCAGCGAGGAAACAGGGGGCGGGTACAATGAGCAGTTCTTC
>TRBD2|many|TRBV20-1|TRBJ2-7
CSARDRGGGYEQYF
TGCAGTGCTAGAGATCGTGGGGGGGGCTACGAGCAGTACTTC
>TRBD1|NA|TRBV19|TRBJ1-2
CASQPRDRLYGYTF
TGTGCCAGTCAACCTCGGGACAGGCTCTATGGCTACACCTTC
>NA|few|TRBV7-9|TRBJ2-1
CASSFSESSYNEQFF
TGTGCCAGCAGCTTCTCAGAGAGCTCCTACAATGAGCAGTTCTTC
>TRBD1|few|TRBV4-3|TRBJ2-7
CASSQRSGTGGAYEQYF
TGCGCCAGCAGCCAACGTTCCGGGACAGGGGGGGCCTACGAGCAGTACTTC
>NA|NA|TRBV4-3|TRBJ1-6
CASSQDRAYNSPLHF
TGCGCCAGCAGCCAAGATCGGGCCTATAATTCACCCCTCCACTTT
>NA|few|TRBV6-6|TRBJ1-2
CASSFLTGYGYTF
TGTGCCAGCAGTTTCTTGACGGGCTATGGCTACACCTTC
>TRBD1|few|TRBV7-9|TRBJ1-1
CASSPRTGVPEAFF
TGTGCCAGCAGCCCGAGGACAGGGGTACCTGAAGCTTTCTTT
>TRBD1|few|TRBV6-2/TRBV6-3|TRBJ1-2
CASNQGVGYTF
TGTGCCAGCAACCAGGGGGTCGGCTACACCTTC
>NA|few|TRBV20-1|TRBJ2-3
CSARSGGGSTDTQYF
TGCAGTGCTAGAAGTGGAGGCGGCAGCACAGATACGCAGTATTTT
>NA|NA|TRBV2|TRBJ2-5
CASSEFRLKEETQYF
TGTGCCAGCAGTGAATTTCGATTAAAAGAAGAGACCCAGTACTTC
>NA|NA|TRBV10-1|TRBJ2-1
CANFGGEQFF
TGCGCCAACTTCGGCGGTGAGCAGTTCTTC
>NA|NA|TRBV20-1|TRBJ2-5
CSARQGRGQETQYF
TGCAGTGCTAGACAGGGGAGGGGGCAAGAGACCCAGTACTTC
>NA|NA|TRBV2|TRBJ2-2
CASTETGAGELFF
TGTGCCAGCACCGAAACGGGAGCCGGGGAGCTGTTTTTT
>NA|few|TRBV9|TRBJ1-1
CASSAGGTMNTEAFF
TGTGCCAGCAGCGCCGGAGGGACGATGAACACTGAAGCTTTCTTT
>NA|NA|TRBV20-1|TRBJ2-3
CSARVRWRQSQDF
TGCAGTGCTAGAGTAAGGTGGAGACAGAGCCAGGATTTT
>NA|few|TRBV9|TRBJ1-2
CASSGSEGYGYTF
TGTGCCAGCAGCGGTTCCGAGGGTTATGGCTACACCTTC
>NA|few|TRBV2|TRBJ1-2
CATPPGGIYGYTF
TGTGCCACCCCCCCGGGAGGGATCTATGGCTACACCTTC
>NA|few|TRBV27|TRBJ1-5
CASSRQGRRNQPQHF
TGTGCCAGCAGTCGGCAGGGAAGGCGCAATCAGCCCCAGCATTTT
>TRBD1|NA|TRBV7-3|TRBJ2-3
CASSPRQGLDTQYF
TGTGCCAGCAGCCCCCGACAGGGATTGGATACGCAGTATTTT
>NA|few|TRBV6-5|TRBJ2-7
CASSYAPFYEQYF
TGTGCCAGCAGTTACGCCCCGTTCTACGAGCAGTACTTC
>NA|many|TRBV12-3/TRBV12-4|TRBJ1-2
CASSLVGGGGYTF
TGTGCCAGCAGTTTAGTTGGTGGCGGCGGCTACACCTTC
>TRBD1|few|TRBV6-2/TRBV6-3|TRBJ1-5
CASRLRDSYQPQHF
TGTGCCAGCAGACTCCGGGACAGCTATCAGCCCCAGCATTTT
>NA|many|TRBV27|TRBJ2-7
CASSLYGTGTYEQYF
TGTGCCAGCAGTTTATATGGGACCGGCACCTACGAGCAGTACTTC
>NA|few|TRBV7-9|TRBJ2-3
CASSKIDTQYF
TGTGCCAGCAGCAAAATTGATACGCAGTATTTT
>NA|NA|TRBV15|TRBJ2-6
CATSRGNSGANVLTF
TGTGCCACCAGCAGGGGTAACTCTGGGGCCAACGTCCTGACTTTC
>NA|few|TRBV9|TRBJ2-3
CASSVEVHTDTQYF
TGTGCCAGCAGCGTAGAGGTCCACACAGATACGCAGTATTTT
>TRBD2|NA|TRBV7-9|TRBJ2-5
CASSAAGGTDGETQYF
TGTGCCAGCAGCGCAGCGGGGGGAACTGACGGGGAGACCCAGTACTTC
>TRBD2|few|TRBV27|TRBJ2-5
CASSLTAGGSQETQYF
TGTGCCAGCAGTTTAACAGCGGGGGGGTCCCAAGAGACCCAGTACTTC
>TRBD1|few|TRBV7-9|TRBJ1-1
CASSLVGGQGLNTEAFF
TGTGCCAGCAGCTTAGTAGGGGGACAGGGGCTTAACACTGAAGCTTTCTTT